Below, 4 T cell receptor beta chains from the same sample are listed, as sequenced in a study of blood T cell repertoires in COVID-19. Measured with immunoSEQ multiplex PCR; TCRdb has only the in-frame clones, and not every one. The sample consists of some 250,000 clones, approximately 91% of them appearing once. Material for sequencing was PBMCs or T cells enriched from blood (not recorded which). The receptors here all came from a woman in her thirties or forties with acute COVID-19.

The chain uses TRBV18 and TRBJ1-3; D is ambiguous. This CDR3 has 17 amino acids. The V gene's germline CDR1 is KGHSH and CDR2 LQKENI. Trimming removed 2 bases at V and 0 bases at J, with 14 bases between. CDR3 DNA sequence: TGTGCCAGCTCACCAAGATTTGGACTTTACTCTGGAAACACCATATATTTT. Its translation: CASSPRFGLYSGNTIYF.

The sample holds a few counts of this clone. The rearrangement joins TRBV2 to TRBJ2-7, with 7 bases matching TRBD1. Per the germline V gene, CDR1 is SNHLY and CDR2 is FYNNEI. This CDR3 comprises 16 residues. The junction had 15 bases not matched to a gene; V was cut back by 7 bases and J by 3 bases. CDR3: CASKKTGSTMNYEQYF. The CDR3 nucleotides read TGTGCCAGCAAAAAGACAGGGTCAACGATGAACTACGAGCAGTACTTC.

The gene calls are TRBV30 and TRBJ1-1; a weak D match, TRBD1 (5 bases). The CDR3 length is 14 residues. Trimming shortened V by 2 bases and J by 5 bases, and 15 bases separated the two germline ends. The germline gives CDR1 GTSNPN, CDR2 SVGIG (reference sequence). In nucleotides, the CDR3 is TGTGCCTGGAGTCGGGGGGGACGGAAAACTGAAGCTTTCTTT. Protein sequence: CAWSRGGRKTEAFF.

The genes are TRBV19 and TRBJ1-1; TRBD1 matches 9 bases. Germline V gene data show CDR1 as LNHDA and CDR2 as SQIVND (reference sequence). The CDR3 runs to 14 residues. Trimming took 7 bases from V and 3 from J; bases not matched to a gene: 6. This CDR3 is CASTGTGSYTEAFF. DNA for the CDR3: TGTGCCAGTACAGGGACAGGGTCATACACTGAAGCTTTCTTT.